The 30 T cell receptor beta chains given below trace back to one sample, sequenced in a study of cytomegalovirus exposure and HLA in healthy donors. Profiling relied on immunoSEQ multiplex PCR, and the TCRdb table lists in-frame clones only, not all of them. The table has about 160,000 clones, 86% seen once. The source material was PBMCs. The receptors were gathered from a woman aged 25-40 years in good health and CMV-seronegative.

This chain uses TRBV10-1 with TRBJ2-3, with 9 bases identical to TRBD2. The CDR3 has 16 residues. Germline values: CDR1 WNHNN, CDR2 SYGVQD (reference sequence). J gave up 2 bases and V 7 bases, and 10 bases lay outside the gene matches. Written as DNA, the CDR3 is TGCGCCAGCATCCCAGCCTTGGGACTAGCCACAGATACGCAGTATTTT. Translating gives CASIPALGLATDTQYF.

This clone came up once. This chain connects TRBV9 to TRBJ1-4; 9 positions agree with TRBD1. The germline V gene has CDR1 SGDLS and CDR2 YYNGEE. This CDR3 is 16 amino acids long. Germline trimming cut 3 bases from V and 8 bases from J; bases unmatched to any gene: 11. DNA for the CDR3: TGTGCCAGCAGCGCCCGGACAGGGGATGGCTTGGAAAAACTGTTTTTT. Amino acids: CASSARTGDGLEKLFF. Using reference TRBV9 and TRBJ1-4 for the parts outside the CDR3, the full variable domain is DSGVTQTPKHLITATGQRVTLRCSPRSGDLSVYWYQQSLDQGLQFLIQYYNGEERAKGNILERFSAQQFPDLHSELNLSSLELGDSALYFCASSARTGDGLEKLFFGSGTQLSVL.

The V gene is TRBV28, the J gene TRBJ2-5, with TRBD2 matching 15 bases. Per germline, CDR1 MDHEN and CDR2 SYDVKM. After removal of 8 bases from V and 7 bases from J, the junction contained 14 bases not matched to a gene. This CDR3 region has 17 residues. Written as DNA, the CDR3 is TGTGCCAGCTCCCTAGGGGGACTAGCGGGGGGCCCGGGGACCCAGTACTTC. Protein product: CASSLGGLAGGPGTQYF.

The rearrangement joins TRBV11-2 to TRBJ2-7; D is unresolved. The germline CDR1 and CDR2 sequences are SGHAT and FQNNGV. The CDR3 has 14 amino acids. V was shortened by 5 bases and J by 3 bases, with 14 bases between the two germline ends. The CDR3 is CASSVAGFDYEQYF. CDR3 sequence (DNA): TGTGCCAGCAGCGTAGCCGGGTTCGACTACGAGCAGTACTTC.

This chain joins TRBV19 and TRBJ2-1; tentatively, D is TRBD2 (6 bases). In germline, CDR1 is LNHDA, CDR2 SQIVND (reference sequence). The CDR3 consists of 14 residues. Trimming pared 5 bases from V and 7 bases from J, leaving 15 bases between. The chain's CDR3 is CASSDYRSGNEQFF. The CDR3 bases are TGTGCCAGTAGTGACTACCGAAGCGGGAATGAGCAGTTCTTC.

The rearrangement links TRBV7-6 to TRBJ2-7; D unresolved. Germline V gene lookup returns CDR1 SGHVS and CDR2 FNYEAQ. CDR3 size: 12 residues. Between the trimmed V and J ends, which lost 5 bases and 4 bases, there was a span of 9 bases. CDR3 DNA sequence: TGTGCCAGCAGCCCCCTCGGGTACGAGCAGTACTTC. Translation gives CASSPLGYEQYF.

The chain carries TRBV10-3 and TRBJ2-7; perhaps TRBD2 as D (5 bases). Between the trimmed V and J ends, which lost 2 bases and 3 bases, there was a span of 14 bases. The CDR3 totals 15 residues. The germline V gene has CDR1 ENHRY and CDR2 SYGVKD. The CDR3 nucleotides are TGTGCCATCAGTGAGATGTTCGGAGGCGGCTACGAGCAGTACTTC. This codes for CAISEMFGGGYEQYF.

This chain links TRBV30 with TRBJ2-2, with 7 bases that match TRBD1. Unmatched junction bases numbered 4, after V lost 2 bases and J lost 1 base. There are 15 residues in the CDR3. Germline CDR1 is GTSNPN and CDR2 is SVGIG (reference sequence). The CDR3 nucleotides read TGTGCCTGGAGTACCGGGACAGTGAACACCGGGGAGCTGTTTTTT. This encodes CAWSTGTVNTGELFF.

CDR3 nucleotide sequence: TGCAGTGCCGGGGGGGTGGATGCTTTCTTT. This gives the protein CSAGGVDAFF. The rearrangement joins TRBV20-1 to TRBJ1-1, with TRBD1 as a possible D gene (5 bases). This CDR3 has 10 amino acids. The V and J ends lost 6 bases and 11 bases respectively, with 13 bases between them. Per germline, CDR1 DFQATT and CDR2 SNEGSKA (reference sequence).

The chain employs TRBV6-1 and TRBJ2-7, with 9 bases aligning to TRBD1. CDR3 length: 14 residues. The J segment lost 4 bases and the V segment lost 11 bases, leaving 12 bases of the junction unmatched. Germline CDR1 is MNHNS and CDR2 is SASEGT. CDR3: CAGEGGQGSYEQYF. The CDR3 DNA reads as TGTGCCGGGGAGGGGGGACAGGGTTCGTACGAGCAGTACTTC.

The rearrangement uses TRBV7-3 and TRBJ1-1; 8 bases are a match to TRBD1. With 5 bases clipped from V and 0 bases from J, the junction kept 8 bases outside the gene matches. There are 16 residues in the CDR3. Germline loops: CDR1 SGHTA, CDR2 FQGTGA. This CDR3 is CASSTRQGLMNTEAFF. The CDR3 nucleotides read TGTGCCAGCAGCACCCGACAGGGGCTAATGAACACTGAAGCTTTCTTT.

V usage is TRBV4-1 and J usage is TRBJ2-1; D gene unclear. V lost 1 base to trimming and J lost 9 bases, with 7 bases between them. The germline CDR1 and CDR2 sequences are MGHRA and YSYEKL. This CDR3 comprises 12 residues. This chain's CDR3 is CASSQVSIEQFF. The CDR3 DNA reads as TGCGCCAGCAGCCAAGTCTCTATTGAGCAGTTCTTC.

CDR3 amino acids: CASTRGGGRSYNEQFF. In DNA form, the CDR3 reads TGTGCCAGCACTAGAGGGGGGGGCCGCTCCTACAATGAGCAGTTCTTC. This sequence joins TRBV28 and TRBJ2-1; a weak D match, TRBD2 (7 bases). Trimming cost V 7 bases and J 0 bases, with 16 bases left between them. This CDR3 spans 16 amino acids. Germline V gene lookup returns CDR1 MDHEN and CDR2 SYDVKM.

This chain connects TRBV10-3 to TRBJ2-1; a weak D match, TRBD1 (7 bases). Looked up from germline, CDR1 is ENHRY and CDR2 is SYGVKD. Trimming removed 11 bases from V and 6 bases from J, with 14 bases in between. CDR3 length equals 12 residues. CDR3 loop: CASGGHGNEQFF. DNA of the CDR3: TGTGCCTCAGGGGGGCACGGCAATGAGCAGTTCTTC.

This sequence joins TRBV5-4 and TRBJ2-2, with a tentative D call TRBD1 (6 bases). There are 14 residues in the CDR3. V lost 4 bases and J 5 bases, leaving 12 bases between the germline ends. Germline CDR1 is SGHNT and CDR2 is YYREEE (reference sequence). CDR3 in DNA: TGTGCCAGCAGCCCAGACAGGTCGACCGGGGAGCTGTTTTTT. It is translated as CASSPDRSTGELFF.

The rearrangement uses TRBV5-5 and TRBJ2-5; no clear D gene. The germline V and J ends were trimmed by 1 base and 1 base, with 11 bases remaining between them. The CDR3 is 15 amino acids. In germline, CDR1 is SGHKS, CDR2 YYEKEE (reference sequence). The CDR3 DNA reads as TGTGCCAGCAGCTTGACTCCGCCCCCCCAAGAGACCCAGTACTTC. Translated: CASSLTPPPQETQYF.

A few counts support this clone. The rearrangement joins TRBV5-4 to TRBJ2-1, with 12 positions matching TRBD2. Germline loops: CDR1 SGHNT, CDR2 YYREEE (reference sequence). Losses at the gene ends were 3 bases for V and 5 bases for J; bases not matched to a gene: 3. The length of the CDR3 is 15 residues. This CDR3 is CASSSTSGRNNEQFF. CDR3 DNA sequence: TGTGCCAGCAGCTCTACTAGCGGGAGGAACAATGAGCAGTTCTTC.

V and J are TRBV28 and TRBJ1-3; D ambiguous. The V end was cut by 6 bases, the J end by 0 bases, with 15 bases between. This CDR3 spans 16 amino acids. Germline CDR1 and CDR2: MDHEN and SYDVKM. The CDR3 reads CASSIRAPNSGNTIYF. The CDR3 DNA reads as TGTGCCAGCAGCATCCGGGCCCCTAACTCTGGAAACACCATATATTTT.

V gene TRBV5-4 combines with J gene TRBJ2-1; D is uncertain. Per germline, CDR1 SGHNT and CDR2 YYREEE (reference sequence). V was clipped by 3 bases and J by 5 bases, with 15 bases between them. CDR3 size: 15 residues. In nucleotides, the CDR3 is TGTGCCAGCAGCTCCACGCCTAAAGACAACAATGAGCAGTTCTTC. This sequence encodes CASSSTPKDNNEQFF.

The chain combines TRBV5-6 with TRBJ2-7; the D gene is possibly TRBD2 (6 bases). CDR1 is SGHDT, CDR2 YYEEEE, per germline. V lost 0 bases and J 1 base, leaving 8 bases between the germline ends. There are 14 residues in the CDR3. CDR3 region: CASSLDGTSYEQYF. CDR3 DNA: TGTGCCAGCAGCTTGGACGGGACTTCCTACGAGCAGTACTTC.

In this sample, this clone turned up once. The gene calls are TRBV28 and TRBJ2-7, with a tentative D call TRBD2 (5 bases). This CDR3 contains 14 residues. Germline V lookup: CDR1 MDHEN, CDR2 SYDVKM. Trimming cost V 2 bases and J 5 bases, with 13 bases left between them. The CDR3: CASSLGGPADEQYF. The DNA for the CDR3 is TGTGCCAGCAGTTTAGGCGGGCCGGCGGACGAGCAGTACTTC.

V is TRBV27 and J is TRBJ2-7; 11 nucleotides line up with TRBD2. There are 15 residues in the CDR3. The junction had 5 bases not matched to a gene; V was cut back by 5 bases and J by 2 bases. Per germline, CDR1 MNHEY and CDR2 SMNVEV (reference sequence). CDR3 nucleotide sequence: TGTGCCAGCAGTCTTAGCGGGAGGGCCCCCTACGAGCAGTACTTC. Protein: CASSLSGRAPYEQYF.

V is TRBV7-9 and J is TRBJ2-7; D is unresolved. CDR3 length: 12 residues. V was trimmed by 1 base and J by 3 bases, leaving 4 bases between them. Germline CDR1 and CDR2: SEHNR and FQNEAQ (reference sequence). The CDR3 DNA follows: TGTGCCAGCAGCTTAGTGAACTACGAGCAGTACTTC. Protein sequence: CASSLVNYEQYF. Using reference TRBV7-9 and TRBJ2-7 for the parts outside the CDR3, the full variable domain is DTGVSQNPRHKITKRGQNVTFRCDPISEHNRLYWYRQTLGQGPEFLTYFQNEAQLEKSRLLSDRFSAERPKGSFSTLEIQRTEQGDSAMYLCASSLVNYEQYFGPGTRLTVT.

The chain recombines TRBV13 with TRBJ2-5; D remains unclear. With 2 bases removed from V and 5 bases from J, the gap between germline ends came to 6 bases. The germline gives CDR1 PRHDT, CDR2 FYEKMQ (reference sequence). This CDR3 comprises 12 residues. CDR3 sequence reads: CASSLKYETQYF. The CDR3 coding sequence is TGTGCCAGCAGCTTAAAATACGAGACCCAGTACTTC.

The chain links TRBV28 to TRBJ2-2, with D possibly being TRBD1 (5 bases). V lost 8 bases, J lost 2 bases, and 15 bases lay in between. The CDR3 loop spans 15 amino acids. CDR1 is MDHEN, CDR2 SYDVKM, per germline. CDR3 residues: CASGARWPNTGELFF. As DNA, the CDR3 is TGTGCCAGCGGGGCCAGATGGCCAAACACCGGGGAGCTGTTTTTT.

In this sample, this clone turned up a few times. The chain joins TRBV29-1 to TRBJ2-2; perhaps TRBD2 as D (5 bases). Trimming removed 5 bases at V and 5 bases at J, with 12 bases between. The CDR3 runs to 13 residues. Germline V gene lookup returns CDR1 SQVTM and CDR2 ANQGSEA. The CDR3 is CSVRDPGTGELFF. CDR3 DNA: TGCAGCGTTAGAGACCCGGGAACCGGGGAGCTGTTTTTT.

The chain couples TRBV9 to TRBJ1-2; 7 bases line up with TRBD1. CDR1 is SGDLS and CDR2 is YYNGEE in the germline V gene. The CDR3 is made up of 17 amino acids. V shed 3 bases, J shed 1 base, and the junction held 12 bases outside the gene matches. CDR3 in DNA: TGTGCCAGCAGCGACAACAGGGGTCGAAGCCATAACTATGGCTACACCTTC. It encodes CASSDNRGRSHNYGYTF.

This rearrangement joins TRBV4-3 to TRBJ2-1; TRBD2 aligns across 8 bases. V gave up 2 bases and J gave up 4 bases; unmatched junction bases: 10. The CDR3 is 17 residues long. The V gene's germline CDR1 is LGHNA and CDR2 YSLEER. CDR3 region: CASSQRQPAGVYNEQFF. DNA of the CDR3: TGCGCCAGCAGCCAAAGGCAGCCAGCGGGAGTGTACAATGAGCAGTTCTTC.

V is TRBV18 and J is TRBJ2-7; D gene ambiguous. CDR3 length: 13 amino acids. The ends were cut back, 2 bases at V and 2 bases at J, with 7 bases in the middle. Looked up from germline, CDR1 is KGHSH and CDR2 is LQKENI. CDR3 amino acids: CASSPKVAYEQYF. The CDR3 DNA reads as TGTGCCAGCTCACCAAAGGTAGCCTACGAGCAGTACTTC.

The rearrangement links TRBV5-4 to TRBJ1-2, with TRBD1 matching 7 bases. Germline V gene lookup returns CDR1 SGHNT and CDR2 YYREEE (reference sequence). The CDR3 has 13 residues. The junction had 3 bases not matched to a gene; V was cut back by 1 base and J by 6 bases. CDR3 region: CASSLSGGNGYTF. The CDR3 bases are TGTGCCAGCAGCTTGTCAGGGGGAAATGGCTACACCTTC.